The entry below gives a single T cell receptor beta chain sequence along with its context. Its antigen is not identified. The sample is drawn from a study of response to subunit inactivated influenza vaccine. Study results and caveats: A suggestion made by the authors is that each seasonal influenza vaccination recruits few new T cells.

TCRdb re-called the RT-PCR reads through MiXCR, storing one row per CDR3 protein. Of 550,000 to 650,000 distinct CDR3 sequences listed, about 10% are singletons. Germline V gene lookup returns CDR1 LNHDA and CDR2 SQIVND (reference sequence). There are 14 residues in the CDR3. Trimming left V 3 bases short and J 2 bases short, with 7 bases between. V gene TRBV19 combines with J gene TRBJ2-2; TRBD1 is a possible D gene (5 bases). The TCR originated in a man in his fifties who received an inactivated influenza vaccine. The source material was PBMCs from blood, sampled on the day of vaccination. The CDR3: CASSIRTNTGELFF. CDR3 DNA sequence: TGTGCCAGTAGTATTAGGACAAACACCGGGGAGCTGTTTTTT. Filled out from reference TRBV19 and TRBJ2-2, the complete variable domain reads DGGITQSPKYLFRKEGQNVTLSCEQNLNHDAMYWYRQDPGQGLRLIYYSQIVNDFQKGDIAEGYSVSREKKESFPLTVTSAQKNPTAFYLCASSIRTNTGELFFGEGSRLTVL.